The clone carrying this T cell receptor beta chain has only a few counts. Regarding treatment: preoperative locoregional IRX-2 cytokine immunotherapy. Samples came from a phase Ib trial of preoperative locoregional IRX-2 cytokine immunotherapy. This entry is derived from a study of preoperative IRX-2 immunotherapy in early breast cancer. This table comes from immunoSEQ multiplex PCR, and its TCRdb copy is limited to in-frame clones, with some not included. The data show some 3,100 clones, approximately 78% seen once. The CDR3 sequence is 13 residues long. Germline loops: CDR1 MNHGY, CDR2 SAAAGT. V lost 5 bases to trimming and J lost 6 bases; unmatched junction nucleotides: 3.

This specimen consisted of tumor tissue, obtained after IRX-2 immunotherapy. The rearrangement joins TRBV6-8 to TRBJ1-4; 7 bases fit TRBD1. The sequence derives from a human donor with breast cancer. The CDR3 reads CASSETGHEKLFF. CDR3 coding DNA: TGTGCCAGCAGTGAGACAGGGCATGAAAAACTGTTTTTT.